The clone carrying this T cell receptor (beta chain) was recorded many times. Its target is not known. This sample was taken from a study of T cells in Graves' hyperthyroidism and ophthalmopathy. Uncontrolled infection, other autoimmune disease, pregnancy and lactation each barred patients from inclusion. Together with thyroid ultrasound, orbital computed tomography, serum thyroxine and TRAb, clinical symptoms were used for diagnoses. Germline CDR1 SGHRS, CDR2 YFSETQ. The ends were cut back, 0 bases at V and 11 bases at J, with 17 bases in the middle. The CDR3 extends over 14 amino acids. Amplified regions were TCR beta CDR3 sequences from RNA transcripts. In the first-round RT-PCR of the TCR CDR3, the HTBI primer set was used. TCRdb passed the multiplex PCR reads through MiXCR, listing each CDR3 protein once. The sample has roughly 280,000 distinct CDR3 sequences, approximately 20% seen once; the top ten hold around 64%.

Study findings and constraints: Stable hyperthyroidism was separated from ophthalmopathy by a model based on 13 V-J features. Appearing also in blood were most of the thyroid clonotypes expanded above 0.001.

The clonotype originates from a man younger than 45 with Graves' ophthalmopathy. Sequencing was carried out using blood. V usage is TRBV5-1 and J usage is TRBJ1-1; D gene unclear. CDR3 bases: TGCGCCAGCAGCTTGGAAGCAGGATCGAGGTGGGCTTTCTTT. Its translation is CASSLEAGSRWAFF.